This section outlines one T cell receptor beta chain sequence together with its context. This record belongs to a study of blood T cell repertoires in COVID-19. Study information: PBMCs, B-cell-depleted T cells, or T cells provided the cDNA or gDNA that made up the material.

CDR1 is LGHNA, CDR2 YNFKEQ, per germline. CDR3 length: 14 amino acids. Trimming left V 1 base short and J 0 bases short, with 4 bases between. The authors' processing: Estimated nucleated cell counts came from reference gene primer amplification. The repertoire was sequenced with immunoSEQ multiplex PCR; TCRdb's copy has only in-frame clones and lacks some. V, J and clone size are those of that table, while D and trimming were read from the DNA. The table has some 120,000 clones, 70% to 90% seen once; the top ten hold about a sixth. The sequence was collected from a woman aged 45 to 65 who had recovered from COVID-19. The chain is built from TRBV4-2 and TRBJ2-4, with D uncertain. Sequences were obtained from peripheral blood. In nucleotides, the CDR3 is TGTGCCAGCAGCCAAGCGGTAGCCAAAAACATTCAGTACTTC. The encoded protein is CASSQAVAKNIQYF.